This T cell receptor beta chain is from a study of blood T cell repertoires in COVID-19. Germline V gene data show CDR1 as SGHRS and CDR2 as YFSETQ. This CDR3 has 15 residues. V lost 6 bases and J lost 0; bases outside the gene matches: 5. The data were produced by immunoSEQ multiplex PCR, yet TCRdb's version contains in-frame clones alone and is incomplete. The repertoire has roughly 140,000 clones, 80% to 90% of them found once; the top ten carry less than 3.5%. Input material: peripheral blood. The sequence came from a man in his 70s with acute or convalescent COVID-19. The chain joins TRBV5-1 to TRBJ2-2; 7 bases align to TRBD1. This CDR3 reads CASTEGAANTGELFF. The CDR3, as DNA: TGCGCCAGCACCGAGGGGGCCGCGAACACCGGGGAGCTGTTTTTT. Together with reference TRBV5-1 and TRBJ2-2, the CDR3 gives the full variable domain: KAGVTQTPRYLIKTRGQQVTLSCSPISGHRSVSWYQQTPGQGLQFLFEYFSETQRNKGNFPGRFSGRQFSNSRSEMNVSTLELGDSALYLCASTEGAANTGELFFGEGSRLTVL.